This T cell receptor (beta chain) was captured in a study of response to subunit inactivated influenza vaccine. Study observations and caveats: Each seasonal influenza vaccination recruits few new T cells, the authors suggested.

TCRdb itself ran the RT-PCR reads through MiXCR, one entry per CDR3 protein. The sample shows just under 550,000 distinct CDR3 sequences, roughly 23% of them seen only once. Germline V gene data show CDR1 as SGHTA and CDR2 as FQGTGA. The CDR3 has 15 amino acids. V was cut by 6 bases and J by 3 bases, with 15 bases left in between. This clonotype occurred a few times. Its antigen is unidentified. The data also belong to a second study, concerning T cells expressing NK-cell markers. That work adds: Production of TCR beta cDNA relied on 5'RACE template switching with UMIs. Within the sequenced cohort of eight donors, seven exhibited HCMV seropositivity and one was seronegative. Nothing established the HCMV specificity of expanded NKG2C+ T cell clones.

The chain combines TRBV7-3 with TRBJ2-1; no clear D. Source: CD4+ T cells sorted from PBMCs, taken roughly 12 days after vaccination. The receptor was isolated from a man between 45 and 60 years old who received an inactivated influenza vaccine. The CDR3 reads CASSQTTANYNEQFF. In DNA, the CDR3 is TGTGCCAGCAGTCAAACCACAGCAAACTACAATGAGCAGTTCTTC.